This T cell receptor (beta chain) stems from a study of response to subunit inactivated influenza vaccine. Overall study results and limits: Authors proposed each seasonal influenza vaccination draws in few new T cells.

This clonotype was observed a handful of times. Its target is not known. In TCRdb, the RT-PCR reads were re-called with MiXCR into one record per CDR3 protein. Of roughly 760,000 distinct CDR3 sequences listed, 21% were seen once; the top ten hold about 9.4%. The CDR3 length is 14 residues. V trimming: 4 bases; J trimming: 7 bases; junction bases outside the gene matches: 5. The TCR originated in a man between 45 and 60 years old who received an inactivated influenza vaccine. The chain employs TRBV12-3 or TRBV12-4 and TRBJ2-1; 9 bases agree with TRBD1. The sequencing used PBMCs from blood, collected roughly 5 days after vaccination. This chain's CDR3 is CASSYTGGSNEQFF. CDR3 coding DNA: TGTGCCAGCAGTTACACAGGGGGCTCTAATGAGCAGTTCTTC.